This TCR beta chain is from a study of Ad26.COV2.S vaccination and SARS-CoV-2 variants. Method: immunoSEQ multiplex PCR; TCRdb's copy keeps in-frame clones and lacks some. Of more than 400,000 clones in the sample, roughly 90% are singletons; the top ten hold around 1.8%. Treatment in this sample: around 19 received Ad26.COV2.S at low or high dose, single or two shots; 5 received placebo; per-sample allocation not given. The investigators took samples on day 63 after the first vaccine or placebo injection. The CDR3 loop spans 15 amino acids. The V gene lost 0 bases and the J gene lost 0 bases, with 8 bases spanning the gap. Germline lookup yields CDR1 MGHRA and CDR2 YSYEKL.

The sample here was peripheral blood, taken in a trial of Ad26.COV2.S vaccine versus placebo. The source of this sequence is a person between 18 and 59 years old who received the Ad26.COV2.S COVID-19 vaccine or a placebo. The chain couples TRBV4-1 to TRBJ1-2; D not certain. Here the CDR3 DNA reads TGCGCCAGCAGCCAAGATTCGCTAACTAACTATGGCTACACCTTC. Translation: CASSQDSLTNYGYTF.